This paragraph reports one T cell receptor beta chain. Germline lookup yields CDR1 SGHRS and CDR2 YFSETQ. The CDR3 has 13 residues. J gave up 7 bases and V 4 bases, and 7 bases lay outside the gene matches. The data were obtained in a study of blood T cell repertoires in COVID-19. The repertoire was sequenced with immunoSEQ multiplex PCR; TCRdb's copy has only in-frame clones and lacks some. The profile shows approximately 150,000 clones, around 80% of them singletons. This sequence originates from a middle-aged man who had recovered from COVID-19. Sequencing input: PBMCs or T cells enriched from blood (not recorded which). This chain joins TRBV5-1 and TRBJ1-2; 7 bases match TRBD1. In nucleotides, the CDR3 is TGCGCCAGCAGCCCCAGGGGGGCCCCTGGCTACACCTTC. It specifies CASSPRGAPGYTF.